This TCR beta chain was recorded in a study of cytomegalovirus exposure and HLA in healthy donors (dated by TCRdb to about 2017). Regarding the complete study: An earlier analysis of under 600 of the donors reported roughly 270 Gb of sequence data and about 100 million unique TCR beta sequences from 150 million to 200 million T cells. The number of donors typed differed by locus, with about 629-630 for A, B, C, DRB1 and DQB1, around 560 for DQA1, approximately 580 for DPA1, and roughly 450 for DPB1. The study profiled the T cell repertoires of under 700 subjects by immunosequencing and related them to cytomegalovirus serostatus. High-throughput TCR immunosequencing, statistical association of individual TCRs with disease status, and machine learning were combined to predict cytomegalovirus infection status. An earlier analysis of around 580 of the donors used high-throughput TCR beta sequencing to judge whether each TCR beta V gene segment behaved as functional or pseudogenic. All discovery cohort repertoires had been generated using a single sequencing platform. A later analysis re-examined previously published TCR beta repertoires from 610 or so donors and added high-resolution HLA genotyping to investigate patterns of TCR occurrence. Besides the first cohort of 500 to 700 subjects, a separate validation cohort made up of over 100 different subjects was used. In a later genetic analysis, genome-wide SNP genotypes for about 55% of the roughly 700 donors were used, and that subset was treated as a discovery cohort. Class I and class II HLA loci were covered by the typing at four-digit resolution. Donor age, sex, ethnicity and CMV serostatus were compiled alongside the repertoire data. On average, around 240,000 unique TCR beta nucleotide sequences were sequenced per donor among 398 genotyped donors of the cohort, with about 19% of those sequences being non-productive. Of the approximately 400 genotyped donors, roughly 85% fell in the genetic ancestry cluster associated with self-reported Caucasian donors. The later analysis used no new phenotypic data to find candidate immune exposures, relying instead on TCR beta sequences and their occurrence across donors. The aim of the study was to test whether cataloging public T cell receptors could identify signatures of past pathogen exposure. About 280 gigabases of sequencing data and 70 million to 100 million unique TCR sequences were included in an early release covering roughly 600 HLA-typed donors. About five DR-DQ haplotypes were treated as single units for association and clustering because of strong linkage in the cohort. Summary of the overall study and its limitations: In both the original and validation cohorts, the classifier was reported to diagnose cytomegalovirus status with high specificity and sensitivity. The earlier analysis of approximately 540 of the donors excluded seventeen rarely observed V segments, including chromosome 9 orphons, because counts were too low. A later genetic analysis associated a missense DCLRE1C variant with V-gene and J-gene trimming of TCR beta chains, and an independent cohort replicated the association. Sequencing depth was assumed to be roughly uniform across donors in the presence/absence analyses, though that assumption may not hold. A few of the identified cytomegalovirus-associated TCR beta chains were confirmed in vitro to be specific for cytomegalovirus antigens. Because some donors lacked HLA typing at each locus, the association tests relied only on the typed subset. Across donors, most TCR sequences were observed very rarely, whereas some public TCRs were present in many individuals. When HLA alleles, especially DR and DQ, strongly co-occurred, attributing TCR associations to individual alleles was difficult. In a later analysis, most CMV-associated TCR beta chains were found to appear HLA-restricted, with HLA associations seemingly driven largely by CMV exposure. The study gave a list of under 200 TCR beta chains associated with cytomegalovirus. In this cohort, only TCR beta chains were sequenced, and detectable features were limited by the absence of alpha or paired-chain data. A later analysis found that HLA-associated TCR beta chains were more clonally expanded and had lower generation probabilities than equally common non-associated chains. In a later analysis, several top co-occurrence clusters were reported to appear linked to parvovirus B19, influenza, CMV and Epstein-Barr virus. The sequencing pipeline was judged likely to have produced a cluster of highly shared sequence variants as a technical artifact. According to a later analysis, TCR association rates differed among HLA loci, with DRB1 alleles showing the most associated TCRs and HLA-C alleles showing the fewest. Compared with the roughly 710-donor mean, donors in an Asian-associated ancestry cluster had fewer N-insertions in productive TCRs, according to a later genetic analysis. Because the 87-base-pair reads could not distinguish some IMGT-functional V segments, including TRBV6-2 and TRBV6-3, those segments were excluded. For the cohort, immune exposure information was limited to CMV serostatus. A further reported finding was that TCR beta sequences accurately predicted the HLA-A and HLA-B alleles for most subjects in the first cohort. Correlated functional status among segregating V segments might be attributable to linkage disequilibrium, but an unknown experimental factor could not be ruled out. According to the authors, the approach could potentially be generalized to other disease states and immunological phenotypes. At a false discovery rate of 0.05, a later analysis linked approximately 18,000 TCR beta sequences to specific HLA alleles. In an earlier analysis of some 640 of the donors, most TCR beta V segments were observed in productive rearrangements about 87% or about 30% of the time, broadly matching IMGT annotations.

Concerning this clone itself: The specificity of this receptor is unknown. Base-call qualities are not available, and no considerably larger clone is one nucleotide away.

There are 13 amino acids in the CDR3, from cysteine to phenylalanine inclusive. Solely the CDR3 DNA is kept, with 39 bases framed from the first base. In the germline V gene (reference sequence), CDR1 corresponds to SGHNT and CDR2 to YYREEE. Trimming at the junction amounts to 5 bases on V and 9 bases on J, and the germline ends lie 15 bases apart. In total, roughly 670 healthy bone marrow donors made up the cohort. Cohort members were all nominally healthy when sampled, although unrecorded immune exposures were likely present. The donor was CMV seropositive and belonged to the group of more than 250 seropositive cohort members. Each donor provided a peripheral blood sample, and peripheral blood mononuclear cells were used for TCR beta sequencing. Genomic DNA extraction from the blood cell samples was performed with the Qiagen DNeasy Blood Extraction Kit. The library was generated by the immunoSEQ multiplex PCR assay. For the multiplex PCR, a mixture combining 60 forward primers for TCR Vbeta segments and 13 reverse primers for TCR Jbeta segments was used. Amplification of the CDR3 region of rearranged TCR beta genes was performed with a multiplex PCR assay on genomic DNA. The Illumina HiSeq System was used to sequence the amplified TCR beta libraries as 87-base-pair reads. For the original study's pipeline: In a later analysis, tens of millions of unique TCR beta chains were counted across the 666 repertoires, and approximately 11 million of these chains were shared by at least two donors. Raw reads were error-corrected and collapsed into unique sequences by a nearest-neighbor algorithm in which closely related sequences were merged to remove PCR and sequencing errors. CDR3 sequences were aligned to IMGT reference sequences to assign V, D and J gene segments. Each retained sequence needed at least a six-nucleotide match to both a V gene segment and a J gene segment. Rearrangements were called productive when the CDR3 lacked stop codons and stayed in frame with V and J; all others were non-productive. Following IMGT convention, CDR3 was defined as the stretch from the second conserved V-encoded cysteine up to the conserved J-encoded phenylalanine. Sequences without an unambiguous match to a single V gene segment were excluded from the earlier analysis of a few hundred of the donors. An earlier analysis of 500 to 600 of the donors classified V segments as functional when productive rearrangements were above 56.7% and as segregating when the standard deviation between donors was above 5%. A statistical classification framework was built for diagnosing cytomegalovirus status from the catalog of TCR beta chain sequences. In a later analysis, V and J genes were assigned by comparing TCR nucleotide sequences against IMGT/GENE-DB human TR gene sequences. The TCRdist pipeline was used in a later analysis to assign CDR3 sequences and most-parsimonious VDJ recombination scenarios. A later analysis defined each TCR beta chain by its CDR3 amino acid sequence plus V-gene family, and excluded reads lacking a unique V-gene family. As a way to deal with suspected cross-contamination and a sequencing artifact, a later analysis dropped 592 nucleotide sequences that were highly shared and had low generation probability. In a later analysis, a clonal expansion index was calculated for each public chain from normalized within-repertoire ranks of inferred template counts. A later analysis computed generation probabilities with a VDJ recombination model fitted to out-of-frame rearrangements, and checked the results against IGoR. Hypergeometric tests were used in a later analysis to score TCR-TCR, TCR-HLA and TCR-CMV co-occurrence, with a repertoire-size bias correction applied to the TCR pairs. A later analysis estimated false discovery rates by permuting HLA or CMV assignments 20 times. In a later analysis, co-occurring TCRs were grouped with DBSCAN, and TCRdist sequence similarity was added when clustering was performed within HLA-allele-positive subsets. Repertoires with fewer than 30,000 or more than 120,000 public chains, plus five repertoires with anomalous nucleotide sharing, were excluded from co-occurrence clustering. TCRdb holds this immuneACCESS table with in-frame rearrangements only. Some clones are missing; in checked studies, unresolved V genes explain under half, and the rest has no known cause. For V, J and clone size, that table is used; D and trimming come from the DNA. In this sample the table shows about 190,000 clones, 75% to 90% of which occur a single time. Of the sample, roughly 6.3% falls within the top ten clones.

Specimen: PBMCs. The receptor was derived from a man aged 40-50 years in good health and CMV-seropositive. In this chain, TRBV5-4 is recombined with TRBJ2-1; perhaps TRBD2 is the D gene, with 5 bases matching. The CDR3 region has the sequence CASRRVIRGEQFF. The nucleotides are TGTGCCAGCAGACGAGTGATACGGGGTGAGCAGTTCTTC.